This TCR beta chain originates from a study of neoadjuvant anti-PD-1 for oral cavity cancer. Germline-derived CDR1 and CDR2 are LNHDA and SQIVND (reference sequence). The CDR3 extends over 11 amino acids. The V end was cut by 7 bases, the J end by 2 bases, with 5 bases between. Described time point: after neoadjuvant nivolumab, at surgical resection. TCRdb's table, derived via immunoSEQ multiplex PCR, lists solely in-frame clones and lacks some. The repertoire holds 15,000 or so clones, with about 70% as singletons. This sequence was found in a person aged 35 to 85 with oral cavity squamous cell carcinoma. J is TRBJ2-5 and V is TRBV19; no clear D gene. The specimen comprised PBMCs, sampled after nivolumab (anti-PD-1) treatment. The CDR3 here is CASTEQETQYF. CDR3 DNA sequence: TGTGCCAGTACCGAACAAGAGACCCAGTACTTC.